The 9 T cell receptor beta chains in this list originate from one sample, sequenced in a study of response to subunit inactivated influenza vaccine. One entry per CDR3 protein, called by TCRdb with MiXCR from the RT-PCR reads. The repertoire holds around 750,000 distinct CDR3 sequences, with 21% as singletons. Sequencing was performed on PBMCs from blood, taken around 5 days after vaccination. These receptors all come from a man aged 50 to 59 who received an inactivated influenza vaccine.

V is TRBV6-5 and J is TRBJ2-3, with D possibly TRBD2 on 5 matching bases. The CDR3 is 16 amino acids. Germline V gene data show CDR1 as MNHEY and CDR2 as SVGAGI. The germline V and J ends were trimmed by 3 bases and 1 base, with 14 bases remaining between them. CDR3 sequence (DNA): TGTGCCAGCAGTTATCGAGGGTGGCGTGGCACAGATACGCAGTATTTT. Amino acid sequence: CASSYRGWRGTDTQYF.

This clonotype was seen a few times. The J gene is TRBJ2-1, the V gene TRBV12-3 or TRBV12-4; no reliable D call. Trimming pared 5 bases from V and 6 bases from J, leaving 8 bases between. This CDR3 spans 12 amino acids. The CDR3, as DNA: TGTGCCAGCAGTCAAGGGTCCAATGAGCAGTTCTTC. Translating it yields CASSQGSNEQFF.

The J gene is TRBJ2-1, the V gene TRBV19; no firm D call. Germline values: CDR1 LNHDA, CDR2 SQIVND (reference sequence). This CDR3 region has 13 residues. The V gene lost 3 bases and the J gene lost 7 bases, with 10 bases spanning the gap. The CDR3 DNA follows: TGTGCCAGTAGTATCGGCAATTTGAATGAGCAGTTCTTC. This sequence encodes CASSIGNLNEQFF.

The table lists this clonotype with a few counts. The chain has TRBV28 and TRBJ2-2; D not certain. Trimming cost V 5 bases and J 1 base, with 14 bases left between them. CDR1 MDHEN and CDR2 SYDVKM come from the germline V gene. This CDR3 is built from 16 residues. DNA of the CDR3: TGTGCCAGCAGTGTACTCACTTCCTGGAACACCGGGGAGCTGTTTTTT. Translating gives CASSVLTSWNTGELFF.

The rearrangement uses TRBV20-1 and TRBJ2-1; 10 positions match TRBD2. V was pared by 5 bases and J by 7 bases, with 14 bases of the junction left unmatched. The CDR3 consists of 16 residues. Germline values: CDR1 DFQATT, CDR2 SNEGSKA (reference sequence). The CDR3 spells CSASAVLAGVRNEQFF. As DNA, the CDR3 is TGCAGTGCTTCTGCAGTTCTAGCGGGAGTACGTAATGAGCAGTTCTTC.

This clonotype was detected a few times. The V call is TRBV6-5, the J call TRBJ2-1; no firm D call. The V end was cut by 0 bases, the J end by 8 bases, with 8 bases between. The CDR3 length is 13 residues. The germline CDR1 and CDR2 sequences are MNHEY and SVGAGI. In DNA form, the CDR3 reads TGTGCCAGCAGTTACTCATCGTGGCATGAGCAGTTCTTC. It is translated as CASSYSSWHEQFF.

This chain connects TRBV10-3 to TRBJ2-6; TRBD1 agrees at 9 bases. V lost 4 bases and J lost 0; bases outside the gene matches: 4. This CDR3 has 17 amino acids. Germline V gene lookup returns CDR1 ENHRY and CDR2 SYGVKD. The CDR3 spells CAISGRDRDSGANVLTF. DNA of the CDR3: TGTGCCATCAGTGGCCGGGACAGGGACTCTGGGGCCAACGTCCTGACTTTC.

This clonotype appeared many times. CDR3 nucleotides: TGTGCCAGCAGCTTAACAAGCGTTGCCACAGATACGCAGTATTTT. Its translation: CASSLTSVATDTQYF. The V call is TRBV7-9, the J call TRBJ2-3; unclear D gene. Germline V gene data show CDR1 as SEHNR and CDR2 as FQNEAQ (reference sequence). V was clipped by 2 bases and J by 2 bases, with 11 bases between them. The CDR3 spans 15 residues.

The chain is built from TRBV5-1 and TRBJ2-1; 13 nucleotides align to TRBD2. With V trimmed by 6 bases and J by 8 bases, 11 bases remained unmatched. In germline, CDR1 is SGHRS, CDR2 YFSETQ. This CDR3 contains 16 residues. CDR3 loop: CASTPLAGGPIDEQFF. In DNA, the CDR3 is TGCGCCAGCACCCCACTAGCGGGAGGGCCCATCGATGAGCAGTTCTTC.